The next 27 T cell receptor beta chains were all read from a single sample in a study of preoperative IRX-2 immunotherapy in early breast cancer. Treatment in this sample: preoperative locoregional IRX-2 cytokine immunotherapy. Profiled with immunoSEQ multiplex PCR; TCRdb holds only in-frame clones, not every one. The sample lists approximately 27,000 clones, 81% seen once, with 1% to 1.5% in the top ten. The sample in question was lymph node tissue, obtained after IRX-2 immunotherapy. The receptor source for this set is a human donor with breast cancer.

The rearrangement links TRBV6-8 to TRBJ1-5; tentative D call: TRBD1 (5 bases). Trimming pared 7 bases from V and 3 bases from J, leaving 13 bases between. Germline assignment: CDR1 MNHGY and CDR2 SAAAGT. The CDR3 contains 14 residues. The DNA of the CDR3 is TGTGCCAGCACCCGGGACGTAGTCAATCAGCCCCAGCATTTT. Its protein is CASTRDVVNQPQHF.

The V gene is TRBV19, the J gene TRBJ1-5; TRBD1 is a possible D gene (5 bases). There are 16 residues in the CDR3. Germline values: CDR1 LNHDA, CDR2 SQIVND (reference sequence). V lost 6 bases, J lost 3 bases, and 18 bases lay in between. CDR3 nucleotides: TGTGCCAGTAGGTCTGGGACCTATTCTTACAATCAGCCCCAGCATTTT. Encoded protein: CASRSGTYSYNQPQHF.

J is TRBJ2-5 and V is TRBV23-1; D possibly matches TRBD1 or TRBD2 (6 bases each). TRBV23-1 carries the ORF label, with uncertain function. The CDR3 totals 17 residues. V lost 6 bases, J lost 5 bases, and 25 bases lay in between. The CDR3 DNA reads TGCGCCAGCAGCCGGCAGGGTCGGATTGGGGGGCGGGAGACCCAGTACTTC. It specifies CASSRQGRIGGRETQYF.

The J gene is TRBJ1-1, the V gene TRBV5-1; the match to TRBD1 covers 8 bases. In germline, CDR1 is SGHRS, CDR2 YFSETQ. V shed 0 bases, J shed 1 base, and the junction held 8 bases outside the gene matches. The CDR3 loop spans 17 amino acids. CDR3 protein: CASSLADRAFWNTEAFF. The CDR3 DNA reads as TGCGCCAGCAGCTTGGCGGACAGGGCCTTCTGGAACACTGAAGCTTTCTTT.

The chain combines TRBV7-7 with TRBJ1-4, with TRBD1 identical over 7 bases. The J segment lost 8 bases and the V segment lost 2 bases, leaving 14 bases of the junction unmatched. This CDR3 has 17 amino acids. Germline values: CDR1 SSHAT, CDR2 FNYEAQ (reference sequence). CDR3 protein: CASSLIWPPRGGEKLFF. In DNA form, the CDR3 reads TGTGCCAGCAGCTTAATCTGGCCCCCCAGGGGGGGGGAAAAACTGTTTTTT.

The chain couples TRBV18 to TRBJ1-1; weak D call: TRBD1 (6 bases). CDR1 and CDR2 from the germline V gene are KGHSH and LQKENI. CDR3 length: 14 amino acids. Trimming cost V 5 bases and J 3 bases, with 13 bases left between them. For the CDR3, the DNA is TGTGCCAGCTCAGTATGGGGGGCCGACACTGAAGCTTTCTTT. Translation: CASSVWGADTEAFF.

The chain is built from TRBV6-8 and TRBJ1-2, with D maybe TRBD1 (6 bases). Trimming took 8 bases from V and 6 from J, leaving 22 bases between them. The germline gives CDR1 MNHGY, CDR2 SAAAGT. CDR3 length: 15 amino acids. The chain's CDR3 is CASGLYRVESHGYTF. CDR3 DNA sequence: TGTGCCAGCGGCTTGTACAGGGTAGAGTCCCATGGCTACACCTTC.

V gene TRBV6-8 combines with J gene TRBJ1-4, with D possibly being TRBD1 (5 bases). Trimming took off 8 bases at V and 7 bases at J, with 11 bases between the two ends. Germline V gives CDR1 MNHGY, CDR2 SAAAGT. The CDR3 has 12 residues. The CDR3 protein is CASLTDSEKLFF. DNA of the CDR3: TGTGCCAGCTTGACAGACTCTGAAAAACTGTTTTTT.

The rearrangement joins TRBV5-1 to TRBJ1-1; a weak D match, TRBD1 (5 bases). The CDR3 consists of 14 residues. The V gene's germline CDR1 is SGHRS and CDR2 YFSETQ. Deletions cut 4 bases from V and 4 bases from J, with 14 bases between. DNA for the CDR3: TGCGCCAGCAGCCCGGGACGGGAGGGCACTGAAGCTTTCTTT. Protein sequence: CASSPGREGTEAFF.

The CDR3 region is CASSYSDRAGELFF. The CDR3 DNA sequence: TGTGCCAGCAGTTACTCGGATCGCGCCGGGGAGCTGTTTTTT. The V call is TRBV6-8, the J call TRBJ2-2; D unclear. V was clipped by 0 bases and J by 6 bases, with 8 bases between them. The CDR3 contains 14 residues. Germline V gene data show CDR1 as MNHGY and CDR2 as SAAAGT.

The chain recombines TRBV29-1 with TRBJ2-3; perhaps TRBD1 as D (5 bases). The V gene lost 4 bases and the J gene lost 5 bases, with 13 bases spanning the gap. This CDR3 comprises 13 residues. Germline CDR1 SQVTM, CDR2 ANQGSEA. The chain's CDR3 is CSVALGAGDTQYF. DNA for the CDR3: TGCAGCGTTGCGCTTGGGGCCGGAGATACGCAGTATTTT.

V is TRBV15 and J is TRBJ1-2; tentative D call: TRBD1 (5 bases). The CDR3 spans 16 residues. V gave up 0 bases and J gave up 8 bases, with 19 bases separating them. In germline, CDR1 is LNHNV, CDR2 YYDKDF (reference sequence). The CDR3 DNA reads as TGTGCCACCAGCAGAGATCTCACCGGGACTTGGGGAGGCTACACCTTC. Amino acid sequence: CATSRDLTGTWGGYTF. Combining the CDR3 with reference TRBV15 and TRBJ1-2 gives the whole variable domain DAMVIQNPRYQVTQFGKPVTLSCSQTLNHNVMYWYQQKSSQAPKLLFHYYDKDFNNEADTPDNFQSRRPNTSFCFLDIRSPGLGDTAMYLCATSRDLTGTWGGYTFGSGTRLTVV.

The chain is built from TRBV28 and TRBJ1-5; a weak D match, TRBD1 (5 bases). The CDR3 totals 16 residues. Germline assignment: CDR1 MDHEN and CDR2 SYDVKM. The ends were cut back, 3 bases at V and 6 bases at J, with 18 bases in the middle. CDR3 residues: CASSFQSGSRGQPQHF. CDR3 nucleotides: TGTGCCAGCAGTTTCCAGTCAGGGAGCCGGGGTCAGCCCCAGCATTTT.

The chain employs TRBV6-8 and TRBJ1-4; 8 bases are a match to TRBD1. The CDR3 loop spans 15 amino acids. Trimming took 0 bases from V and 5 from J; bases not matched to a gene: 2. Germline loops: CDR1 MNHGY, CDR2 SAAAGT. CDR3 sequence reads: CASSYSRQGNEKLFF. DNA of the CDR3: TGTGCCAGCAGTTACTCCAGACAGGGGAATGAAAAACTGTTTTTT.

The count of this clone is one. This chain links TRBV19 with TRBJ2-1, with D uncertain. Trimming pared 1 base from V and 6 bases from J, leaving 10 bases between. Germline lookup yields CDR1 LNHDA and CDR2 SQIVND (reference sequence). CDR3 length: 14 residues. The CDR3 nucleotides read TGTGCCAGTAGTATAGGCAACAAAATCAATGAGCAGTTCTTC. Protein product: CASSIGNKINEQFF.

V is TRBV28 and J is TRBJ1-2, with a possible D match to TRBD1 (5 bases). Germline V gene lookup returns CDR1 MDHEN and CDR2 SYDVKM. Between the trimmed V and J ends, which lost 5 bases and 5 bases, there was a span of 12 bases. This CDR3 is 13 amino acids long. The CDR3 DNA reads as TGTGCCAGCAGTGCGGGGGGGAAGTATGGCTACACCTTC. It yields the protein CASSAGGKYGYTF.

The chain joins TRBV29-1 to TRBJ1-1; D call uncertain. This CDR3 spans 12 amino acids. Deletions cut 6 bases from V and 4 bases from J, with 12 bases between. CDR1 SQVTM and CDR2 ANQGSEA come from the germline V gene. CDR3 protein: CSVISASTEAFF. For the CDR3, the DNA is TGCAGCGTGATATCGGCAAGCACTGAAGCTTTCTTT. The entire variable domain, with the rest obtained from reference TRBV29-1 and TRBJ1-1, is as follows: SAVISQKPSRDICQRGTSLTIQCQVDSQVTMMFWYRQQPGQSLTLIATANQGSEATYESGFVIDKFPISRPNLTFSTLTVSNMSPEDSSIYLCSVISASTEAFFGQGTRLTVV.

The V and J genes are TRBV5-1 and TRBJ2-5, with TRBD2 as a possible D gene (6 bases). CDR1 and CDR2 from the germline V gene are SGHRS and YFSETQ. The V gene lost 6 bases and the J gene lost 2 bases, with 17 bases spanning the gap. The CDR3 contains 15 residues. CDR3 region: CASTIDGGPQETQYF. The CDR3, as DNA: TGCGCCAGCACCATTGACGGGGGACCTCAAGAGACCCAGTACTTC.

The chain uses TRBV19 and TRBJ1-1, with no clear D. V shed 6 bases and J shed 0 bases, with 20 bases lying between them. Germline V gene lookup returns CDR1 LNHDA and CDR2 SQIVND (reference sequence). The CDR3 sequence is 17 residues long. The CDR3 here is CASSPMVQLYMNTEAFF. Written as DNA, the CDR3 is TGTGCCAGTAGCCCTATGGTCCAGCTGTACATGAACACTGAAGCTTTCTTT.

This clone was picked up a small number of times. The rearrangement links TRBV6-8 to TRBJ1-4; the D is unclear. The CDR3 sequence is 13 residues long. CDR1 and CDR2 (germline): MNHGY, SAAAGT. The V end was cut by 8 bases, the J end by 11 bases, with 18 bases between. This chain's CDR3 is CASGYSSPSKLFF. The CDR3 nucleotides read TGTGCCAGCGGCTATTCTTCACCCTCGAAACTGTTTTTT.

This sequence joins TRBV7-2 and TRBJ2-3, with a tentative D call TRBD1 (5 bases). This CDR3 is built from 14 residues. Trimming pared 3 bases from V and 0 bases from J, leaving 7 bases between. Germline loops: CDR1 SGHTA, CDR2 FQGNSA. CDR3 DNA sequence: TGTGCCAGCAGCTTCTCAGGGAGCACAGATACGCAGTATTTT. The encoded protein is CASSFSGSTDTQYF.

The chain is built from TRBV18 and TRBJ1-4; D unclear. Germline CDR1 reads KGHSH; CDR2 reads LQKENI. V was trimmed by 1 base and J by 5 bases, leaving 11 bases between them. This CDR3 spans 15 amino acids. This CDR3 is CASSPRPGENEKLFF. CDR3 DNA sequence: TGTGCCAGCTCACCACGACCAGGCGAGAATGAAAAACTGTTTTTT.

The J gene is TRBJ1-4, the V gene TRBV30; no clear D. From germline, CDR1 is GTSNPN and CDR2 SVGIG (reference sequence). The CDR3 length is 12 residues. V was shortened by 2 bases and J by 7 bases, with 8 bases between the two germline ends. The CDR3 DNA follows: TGTGCCTGGAGTCGGGGTGGTGAAAAACTGTTTTTT. Amino acid sequence: CAWSRGGEKLFF.

The chain recombines TRBV19 with TRBJ1-1; D not certain. Germline V CDR1 and CDR2: LNHDA, SQIVND (reference sequence). The CDR3 contains 15 residues. V lost 3 bases and J lost 5, with 16 bases in between. The CDR3 reads CASSISAVAWTEAFF. For the CDR3, the DNA is TGTGCCAGTAGTATTTCGGCAGTAGCGTGGACTGAAGCTTTCTTT. The full variable domain, completed using reference TRBV19 and TRBJ1-1, is DGGITQSPKYLFRKEGQNVTLSCEQNLNHDAMYWYRQDPGQGLRLIYYSQIVNDFQKGDIAEGYSVSREKKESFPLTVTSAQKNPTAFYLCASSISAVAWTEAFFGQGTRLTVV.

The CDR3 spells CASMGVGGWNTEAFF. CDR3 in DNA: TGTGCCAGCATGGGGGTTGGGGGGTGGAACACTGAAGCTTTCTTT. V usage is TRBV6-8 and J usage is TRBJ1-1; tentative D call: TRBD1 (5 bases). This CDR3 region has 15 residues. Germline V gives CDR1 MNHGY, CDR2 SAAAGT. V dropped 7 bases and J dropped 1 base, with 16 bases sitting between them.

The V and J genes are TRBV30 and TRBJ1-5; D is unclear. Per germline, CDR1 GTSNPN and CDR2 SVGIG (reference sequence). V lost 5 bases and J lost 0, with 17 bases in between. This CDR3 has 16 residues. As DNA, the CDR3 is TGTGCCTGGGGTTCCCCCGGGGAACATAGCAATCAGCCCCAGCATTTT. Translating gives CAWGSPGEHSNQPQHF. Variable domain in full (rest from reference TRBV30 and TRBJ1-5): SQTIHQWPATLVQPVGSPLSLECTVEGTSNPNLYWYRQAAGRGLQLLFYSVGIGQISSEVPQNLSASRPQDRQFILSSKKLLLSDSGFYLCAWGSPGEHSNQPQHFGDGTRLSIL.

The rearrangement joins TRBV28 to TRBJ1-2, with 8 bases lining up with TRBD1. CDR3 length equals 15 residues. V lost 7 bases, J lost 8 bases, and 15 bases stayed unmatched. Germline V CDR1 and CDR2: MDHEN, SYDVKM. The CDR3 reads CASTSQPQGAGGYTF. Written as DNA, the CDR3 is TGTGCCAGCACCTCCCAACCCCAGGGGGCTGGGGGCTACACCTTC.